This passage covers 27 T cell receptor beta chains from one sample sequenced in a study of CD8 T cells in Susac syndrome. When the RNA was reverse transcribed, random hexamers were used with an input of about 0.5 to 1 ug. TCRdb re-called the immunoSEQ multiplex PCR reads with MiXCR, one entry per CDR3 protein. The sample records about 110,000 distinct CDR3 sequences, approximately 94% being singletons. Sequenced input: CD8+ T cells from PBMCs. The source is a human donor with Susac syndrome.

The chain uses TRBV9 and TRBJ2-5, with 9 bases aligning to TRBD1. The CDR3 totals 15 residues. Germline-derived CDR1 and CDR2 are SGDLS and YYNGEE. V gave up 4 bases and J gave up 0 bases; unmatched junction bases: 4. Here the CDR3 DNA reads TGTGCCAGCAGCCCCAGGGACAGGGACCAAGAGACCCAGTACTTC. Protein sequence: CASSPRDRDQETQYF. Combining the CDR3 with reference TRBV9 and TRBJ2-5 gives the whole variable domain DSGVTQTPKHLITATGQRVTLRCSPRSGDLSVYWYQQSLDQGLQFLIQYYNGEERAKGNILERFSAQQFPDLHSELNLSSLELGDSALYFCASSPRDRDQETQYFGPGTRLLVL.

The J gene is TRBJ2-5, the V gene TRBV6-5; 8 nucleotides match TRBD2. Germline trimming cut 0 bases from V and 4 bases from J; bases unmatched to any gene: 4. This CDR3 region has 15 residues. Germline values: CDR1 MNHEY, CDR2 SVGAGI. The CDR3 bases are TGTGCCAGCAGTTACTCCGGGGGGGCGTCAGAGACCCAGTACTTC. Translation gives CASSYSGGASETQYF.

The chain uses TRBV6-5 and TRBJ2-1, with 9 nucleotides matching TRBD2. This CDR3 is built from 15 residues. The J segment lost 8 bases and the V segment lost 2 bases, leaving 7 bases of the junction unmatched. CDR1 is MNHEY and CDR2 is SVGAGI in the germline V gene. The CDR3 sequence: CASSYRAGGPDEQFF. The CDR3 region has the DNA TGTGCCAGCAGTTACAGGGCGGGGGGGCCTGATGAGCAGTTCTTC.

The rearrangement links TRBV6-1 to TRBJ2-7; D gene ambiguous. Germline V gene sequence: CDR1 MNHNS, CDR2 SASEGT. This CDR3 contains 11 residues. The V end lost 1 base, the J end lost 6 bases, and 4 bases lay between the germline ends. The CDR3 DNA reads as TGTGCCAGCAGTGAAGTGGGCGAGCAGTACTTC. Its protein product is CASSEVGEQYF.

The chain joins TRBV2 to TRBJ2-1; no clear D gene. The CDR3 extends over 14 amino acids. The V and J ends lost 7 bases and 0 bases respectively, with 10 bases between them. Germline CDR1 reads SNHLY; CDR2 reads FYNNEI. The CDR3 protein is CASTGSSSYNEQFF. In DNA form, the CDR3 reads TGTGCCAGCACAGGTTCCAGCTCCTACAATGAGCAGTTCTTC.

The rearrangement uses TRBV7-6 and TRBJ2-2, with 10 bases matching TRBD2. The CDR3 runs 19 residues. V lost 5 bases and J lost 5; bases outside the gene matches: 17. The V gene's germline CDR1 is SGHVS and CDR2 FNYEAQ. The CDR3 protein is CASSPTRGVGTSDTGELFF. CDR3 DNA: TGTGCCAGCAGCCCGACTAGAGGCGTAGGGACTAGCGATACCGGGGAGCTGTTTTTT. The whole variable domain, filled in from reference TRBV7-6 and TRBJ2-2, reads GAGVSQSPRYKVTKRGQDVALRCDPISGHVSLYWYRQALGQGPEFLTYFNYEAQQDKSGLPNDRFSAERPEGSISTLTIQRTEQRDSAMYRCASSPTRGVGTSDTGELFFGEGSRLTVL.

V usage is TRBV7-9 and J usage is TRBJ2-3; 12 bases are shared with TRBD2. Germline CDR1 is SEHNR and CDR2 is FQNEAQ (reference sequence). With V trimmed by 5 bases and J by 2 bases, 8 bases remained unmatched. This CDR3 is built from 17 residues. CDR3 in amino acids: CASSAWTSGTYTDTQYF. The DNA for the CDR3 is TGTGCCAGCAGCGCATGGACTAGCGGGACCTACACAGATACGCAGTATTTT.

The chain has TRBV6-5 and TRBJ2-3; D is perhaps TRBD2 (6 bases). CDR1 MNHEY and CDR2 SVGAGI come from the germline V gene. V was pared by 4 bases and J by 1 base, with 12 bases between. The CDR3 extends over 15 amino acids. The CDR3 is CASSSGESGTDTQYF. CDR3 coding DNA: TGTGCCAGCAGTTCGGGGGAATCGGGCACAGATACGCAGTATTTT.

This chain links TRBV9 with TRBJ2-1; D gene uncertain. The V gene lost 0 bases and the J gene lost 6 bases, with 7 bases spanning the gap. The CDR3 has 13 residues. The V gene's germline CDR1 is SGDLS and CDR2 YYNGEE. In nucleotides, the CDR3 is TGTGCCAGCAGCGTAGTGACTTCCAATGAGCAGTTCTTC. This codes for CASSVVTSNEQFF.

In DNA, the CDR3 is TGCAGTGCTAGGGACATCGAGGGCCCCTACTACGAGCAGTACTTC. Amino acid sequence: CSARDIEGPYYEQYF. The chain has TRBV20-1 and TRBJ2-7; D may correspond to TRBD1 or TRBD2 (5 bases each). The V end lost 3 bases, the J end lost 3 bases, and 18 bases lay between the germline ends. This CDR3 has 15 residues. CDR1 and CDR2 from the germline V gene are DFQATT and SNEGSKA (reference sequence).

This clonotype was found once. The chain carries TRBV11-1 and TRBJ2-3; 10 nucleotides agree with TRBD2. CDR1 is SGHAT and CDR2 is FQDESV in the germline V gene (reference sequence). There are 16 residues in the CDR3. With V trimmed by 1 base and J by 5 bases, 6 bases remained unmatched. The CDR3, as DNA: TGTGCCAGCAGCTTAGAGTCGGCTAGCGGGGGAGATACGCAGTATTTT. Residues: CASSLESASGGDTQYF.

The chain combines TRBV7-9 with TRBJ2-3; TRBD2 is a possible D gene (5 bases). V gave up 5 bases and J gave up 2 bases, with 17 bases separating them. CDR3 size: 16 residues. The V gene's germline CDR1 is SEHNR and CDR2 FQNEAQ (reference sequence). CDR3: CASSVEGSEITDTQYF. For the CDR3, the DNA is TGTGCCAGCAGCGTAGAGGGTAGCGAGATCACAGATACGCAGTATTTT.

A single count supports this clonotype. The CDR3 nucleotides are TGTGCCAGCACCTTAGGGACAGTCGGGAATTCACCCCTCCACTTT. Protein product: CASTLGTVGNSPLHF. The chain has TRBV6-6 and TRBJ1-6, with 7 bases fitting TRBD1. V lost 7 bases, J lost 7 bases, and 10 bases stayed unmatched. This CDR3 contains 15 residues. CDR1 MNHNY and CDR2 SVGAGI come from the germline V gene (reference sequence).

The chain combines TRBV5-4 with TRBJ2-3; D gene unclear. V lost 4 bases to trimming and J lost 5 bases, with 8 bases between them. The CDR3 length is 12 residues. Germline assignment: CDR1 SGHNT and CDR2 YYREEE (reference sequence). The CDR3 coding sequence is TGTGCCAGCAGCCCGCTAGGAGATACGCAGTATTTT. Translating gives CASSPLGDTQYF.

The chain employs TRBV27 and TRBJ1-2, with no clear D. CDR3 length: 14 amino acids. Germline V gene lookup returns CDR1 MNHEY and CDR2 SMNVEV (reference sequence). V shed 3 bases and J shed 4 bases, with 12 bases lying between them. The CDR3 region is CASSFIPGSYGYTF. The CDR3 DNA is TGTGCCAGCAGTTTTATTCCGGGCTCCTATGGCTACACCTTC.

Here the CDR3 DNA reads TGTGCCAGCAGCCCCCCAACCGGGACCAACTCGGACACCATATATTTT. Translation: CASSPPTGTNSDTIYF. This chain uses TRBV9 with TRBJ1-3, with a tentative D call TRBD1 (5 bases). The CDR3 totals 16 residues. V was cut by 4 bases and J by 8 bases, with 22 bases left in between. Germline-derived CDR1 and CDR2 are SGDLS and YYNGEE.

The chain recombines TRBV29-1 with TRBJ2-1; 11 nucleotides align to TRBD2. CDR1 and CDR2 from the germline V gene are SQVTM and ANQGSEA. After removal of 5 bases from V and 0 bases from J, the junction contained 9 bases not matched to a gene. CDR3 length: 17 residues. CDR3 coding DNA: TGCAGCGTTTGGGGGACTAGCGGTGGGAGCTCCTACAATGAGCAGTTCTTC. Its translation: CSVWGTSGGSSYNEQFF.

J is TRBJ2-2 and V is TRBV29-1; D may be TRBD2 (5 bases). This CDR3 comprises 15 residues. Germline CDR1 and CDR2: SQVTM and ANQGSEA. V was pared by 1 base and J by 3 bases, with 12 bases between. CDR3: CSVEGILGHTGELFF. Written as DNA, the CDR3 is TGCAGCGTTGAAGGTATACTAGGACACACCGGGGAGCTGTTTTTT.

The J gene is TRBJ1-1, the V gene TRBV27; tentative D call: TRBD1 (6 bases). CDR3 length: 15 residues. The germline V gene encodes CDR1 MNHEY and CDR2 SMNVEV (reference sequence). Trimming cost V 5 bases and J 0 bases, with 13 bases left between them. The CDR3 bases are TGTGCCAGCAGTAAGGACAGAGGGGTGAACACTGAAGCTTTCTTT. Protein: CASSKDRGVNTEAFF.

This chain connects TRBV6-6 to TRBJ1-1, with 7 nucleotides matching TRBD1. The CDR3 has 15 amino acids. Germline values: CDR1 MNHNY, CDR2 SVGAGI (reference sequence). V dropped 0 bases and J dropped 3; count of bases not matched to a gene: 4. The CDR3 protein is CASSYSQGVDTEAFF. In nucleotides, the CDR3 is TGTGCCAGCAGTTACTCTCAGGGGGTTGACACTGAAGCTTTCTTT.

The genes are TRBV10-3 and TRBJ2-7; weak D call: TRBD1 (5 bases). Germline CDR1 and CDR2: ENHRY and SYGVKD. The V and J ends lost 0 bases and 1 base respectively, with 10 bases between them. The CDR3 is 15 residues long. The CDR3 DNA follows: TGTGCCATCAGTGAGTCAGAAGGGGCATCCTACGAGCAGTACTTC. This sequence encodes CAISESEGASYEQYF.

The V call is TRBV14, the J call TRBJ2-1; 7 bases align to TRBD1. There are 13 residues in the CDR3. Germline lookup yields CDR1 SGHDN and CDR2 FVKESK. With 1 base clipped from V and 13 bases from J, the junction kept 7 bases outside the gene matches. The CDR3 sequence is CASSQATGVGQFF. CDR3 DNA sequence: TGTGCCAGCAGCCAAGCCACAGGGGTCGGACAGTTCTTC.

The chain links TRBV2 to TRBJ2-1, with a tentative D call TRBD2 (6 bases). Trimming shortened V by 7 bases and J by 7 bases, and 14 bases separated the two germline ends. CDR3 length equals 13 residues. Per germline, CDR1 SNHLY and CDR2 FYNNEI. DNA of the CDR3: TGTGCCAGCACTGCGGGACTCACTAATGAGCAGTTCTTC. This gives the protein CASTAGLTNEQFF.

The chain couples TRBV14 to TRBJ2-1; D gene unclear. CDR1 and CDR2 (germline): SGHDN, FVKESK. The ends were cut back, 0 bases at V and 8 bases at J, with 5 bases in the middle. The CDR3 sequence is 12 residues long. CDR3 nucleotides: TGTGCCAGCAGCCAAGAGGCAGATGAGCAGTTCTTC. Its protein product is CASSQEADEQFF.

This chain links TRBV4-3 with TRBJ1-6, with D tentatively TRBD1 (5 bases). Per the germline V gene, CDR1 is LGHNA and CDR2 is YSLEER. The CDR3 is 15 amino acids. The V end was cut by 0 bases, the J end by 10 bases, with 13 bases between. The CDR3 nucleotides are TGCGCCAGCAGCCAAGATCTGGGGGGAAACTCACCCCTCCACTTT. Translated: CASSQDLGGNSPLHF.

In nucleotides, the CDR3 is TGCAGCGTTGATACTCCGGGCAGGGAGTTCACTGAAGCTTTCTTT. Its protein product is CSVDTPGREFTEAFF. This chain links TRBV29-1 with TRBJ1-1, with a weak D call TRBD1 (5 bases). Germline assignment: CDR1 SQVTM and CDR2 ANQGSEA. The V gene lost 3 bases and the J gene lost 4 bases, with 18 bases spanning the gap. CDR3 size: 15 residues.

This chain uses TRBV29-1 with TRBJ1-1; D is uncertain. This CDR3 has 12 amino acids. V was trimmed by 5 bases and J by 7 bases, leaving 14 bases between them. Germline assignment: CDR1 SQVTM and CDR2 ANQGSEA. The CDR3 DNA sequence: TGCAGCGTTTCCCCCGGCGCAGATGAAGCTTTCTTT. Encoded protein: CSVSPGADEAFF.